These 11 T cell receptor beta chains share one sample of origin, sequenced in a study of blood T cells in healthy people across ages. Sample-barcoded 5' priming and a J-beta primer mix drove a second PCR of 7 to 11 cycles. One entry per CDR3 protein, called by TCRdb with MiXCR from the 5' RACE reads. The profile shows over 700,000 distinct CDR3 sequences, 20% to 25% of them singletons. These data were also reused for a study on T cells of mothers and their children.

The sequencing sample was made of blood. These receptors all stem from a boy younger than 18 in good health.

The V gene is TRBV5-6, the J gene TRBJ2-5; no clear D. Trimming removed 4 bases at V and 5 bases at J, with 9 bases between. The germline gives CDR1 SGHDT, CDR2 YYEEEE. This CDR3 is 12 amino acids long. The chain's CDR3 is CASSKERETQYF. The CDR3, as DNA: TGTGCCAGCAGCAAAGAAAGGGAGACCCAGTACTTC.

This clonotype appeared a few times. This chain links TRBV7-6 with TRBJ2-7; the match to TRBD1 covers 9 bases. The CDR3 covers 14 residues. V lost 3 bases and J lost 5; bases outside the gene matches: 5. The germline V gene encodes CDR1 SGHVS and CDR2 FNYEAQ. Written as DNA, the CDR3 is TGTGCCAGCAGCTTGTCGGGACAGGGCCACGAGCAGTACTTC. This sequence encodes CASSLSGQGHEQYF.

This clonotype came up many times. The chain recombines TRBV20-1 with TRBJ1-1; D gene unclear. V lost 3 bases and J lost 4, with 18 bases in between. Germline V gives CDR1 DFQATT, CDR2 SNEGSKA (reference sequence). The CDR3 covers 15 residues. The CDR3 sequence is CSASPLWTETTEAFF. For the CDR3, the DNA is TGCAGTGCTAGCCCCTTATGGACTGAGACCACTGAAGCTTTCTTT.

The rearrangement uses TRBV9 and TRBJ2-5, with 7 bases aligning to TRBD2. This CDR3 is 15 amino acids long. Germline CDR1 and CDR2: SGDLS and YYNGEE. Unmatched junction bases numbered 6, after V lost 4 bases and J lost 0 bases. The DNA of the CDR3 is TGTGCCAGCAGCCCAACTAGCGCGTACCAAGAGACCCAGTACTTC. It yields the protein CASSPTSAYQETQYF.

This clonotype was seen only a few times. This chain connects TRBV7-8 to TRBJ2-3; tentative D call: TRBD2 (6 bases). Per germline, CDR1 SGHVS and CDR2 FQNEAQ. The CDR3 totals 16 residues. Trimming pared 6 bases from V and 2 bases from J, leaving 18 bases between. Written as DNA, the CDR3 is TGTGCCAGCAGGAAAATTAGGTTAGCGGACACAGATACGCAGTATTTT. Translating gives CASRKIRLADTDTQYF.

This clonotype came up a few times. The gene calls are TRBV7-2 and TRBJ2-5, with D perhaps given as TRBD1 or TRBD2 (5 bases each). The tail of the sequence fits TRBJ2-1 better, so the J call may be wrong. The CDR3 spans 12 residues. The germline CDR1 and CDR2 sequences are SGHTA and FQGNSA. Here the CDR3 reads CASSLLTGPQFF. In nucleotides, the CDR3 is TGTGCCAGCAGCTTGCTGACGGGACCGCAGTTCTTC.

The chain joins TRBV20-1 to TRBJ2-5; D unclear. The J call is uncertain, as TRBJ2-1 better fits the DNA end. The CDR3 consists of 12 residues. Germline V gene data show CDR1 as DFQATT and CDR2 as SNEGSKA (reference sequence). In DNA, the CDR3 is TGCAGTGCTAGAGATCTGGTTTCTGCGCAGTTCTTC. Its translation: CSARDLVSAQFF.

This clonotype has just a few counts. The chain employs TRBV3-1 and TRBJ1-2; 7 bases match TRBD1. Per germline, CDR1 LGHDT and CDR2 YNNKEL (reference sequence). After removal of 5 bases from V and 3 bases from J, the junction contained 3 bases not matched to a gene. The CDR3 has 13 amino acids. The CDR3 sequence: CASSDRADYGYTF. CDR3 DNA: TGTGCCAGCAGCGACAGGGCAGACTATGGCTACACCTTC.

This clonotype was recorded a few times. The CDR3 bases are TGTGCCAGCAGTTTTGTAGTCTACGAGCAGTACTTC. Its protein product is CASSFVVYEQYF. This chain links TRBV12-3 or TRBV12-4 with TRBJ2-7; D is unresolved. Trimming removed 3 bases at V and 3 bases at J, with 6 bases between. The CDR3 has 12 residues.

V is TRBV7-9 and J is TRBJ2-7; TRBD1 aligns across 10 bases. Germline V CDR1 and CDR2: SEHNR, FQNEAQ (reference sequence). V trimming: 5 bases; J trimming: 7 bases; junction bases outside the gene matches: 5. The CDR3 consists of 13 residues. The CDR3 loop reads CASSPPGQGEQYF. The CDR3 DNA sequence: TGTGCCAGCAGCCCCCCGGGACAGGGGGAGCAGTACTTC.

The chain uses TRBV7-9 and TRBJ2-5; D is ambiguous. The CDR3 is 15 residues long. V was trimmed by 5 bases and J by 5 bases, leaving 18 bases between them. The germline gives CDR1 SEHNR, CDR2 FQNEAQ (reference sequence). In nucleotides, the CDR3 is TGTGCCAGCAGCCCTGTAGTGGCGCCAAGGGAGACCCAGTACTTC. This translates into CASSPVVAPRETQYF. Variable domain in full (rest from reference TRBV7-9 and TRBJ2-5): DTGVSQNPRHKITKRGQNVTFRCDPISEHNRLYWYRQTLGQGPEFLTYFQNEAQLEKSRLLSDRFSAERPKGSFSTLEIQRTEQGDSAMYLCASSPVVAPRETQYFGPGTRLLVL.